What follows are 17 T cell receptor beta chains derived from one specimen sequenced in a study of control samples from healthy donors and cancer patients. Profiling relied on immunoSEQ multiplex PCR, and the TCRdb table lists in-frame clones only, not all of them. The sample records tens of thousands of clones, approximately 90% being singletons. The specimen sequenced was PBMCs. The receptors shown here come from a woman aged 55 to 70 with head and neck cancer.

This sequence joins TRBV5-1 and TRBJ1-1; 7 nucleotides align to TRBD1. The length of the CDR3 is 15 residues. J gave up 0 bases and V 4 bases, and 6 bases lay outside the gene matches. From germline, CDR1 is SGHRS and CDR2 YFSETQ. CDR3 region: CASSTGTAMNTEAFF. The CDR3 DNA sequence: TGCGCCAGCAGCACCGGGACAGCTATGAACACTGAAGCTTTCTTT. Combining the CDR3 with reference TRBV5-1 and TRBJ1-1 gives the whole variable domain KAGVTQTPRYLIKTRGQQVTLSCSPISGHRSVSWYQQTPGQGLQFLFEYFSETQRNKGNFPGRFSGRQFSNSRSEMNVSTLELGDSALYLCASSTGTAMNTEAFFGQGTRLTVV.

The chain employs TRBV14 and TRBJ2-7; 14 bases are shared with TRBD2. Per germline, CDR1 SGHDN and CDR2 FVKESK. V was pared by 4 bases and J by 6 bases, with 8 bases of the junction left unmatched. The CDR3 is 16 amino acids. DNA for the CDR3: TGTGCCAGCAGCCGTATCGGGACTAGCGGGAGCCTCGAGCAGTACTTC. It translates to CASSRIGTSGSLEQYF.

V gene TRBV2 combines with J gene TRBJ1-5; D gene unclear. This CDR3 is 15 amino acids long. From germline, CDR1 is SNHLY and CDR2 FYNNEI. The V gene lost 3 bases and the J gene lost 4 bases, with 13 bases spanning the gap. As DNA, the CDR3 is TGTGCCAGCAGTGAGGCTACGATCTCTAATCAGCCCCAGCATTTT. It codes for CASSEATISNQPQHF.

In the case of this clone: A junction boundary mismatches the germline segment, possibly from a read error. The rearrangement links TRBV7-9 to TRBJ2-2; D uncertain. CDR3 length: 15 amino acids. Germline CDR1 and CDR2: SEHNR and FQNEAQ (reference sequence). The DNA of the CDR3 is TGTGCCAACAGCTTAGTGCGGACCAACACCGGGGAGCTGTTTTTT. Its protein product is CANSLVRTNTGELFF.

This clone has just one count. V and J are TRBV30 and TRBJ2-2; no firm D call. The germline CDR1 and CDR2 sequences are GTSNPN and SVGIG (reference sequence). Trimming stripped 1 base from V and 6 bases from J, with 9 bases between. There are 13 residues in the CDR3. CDR3 residues: CAWSAVLAGELFF. CDR3 DNA sequence: TGTGCCTGGAGTGCCGTCCTTGCCGGGGAGCTGTTTTTT.

J is TRBJ1-5 and V is TRBV11-2; weak D call: TRBD1 (5 bases). This CDR3 region has 12 residues. Germline lookup yields CDR1 SGHAT and CDR2 FQNNGV. Trimming pared 4 bases from V and 11 bases from J, leaving 12 bases between. The CDR3 reads CASSSIGATQHF. Written as DNA, the CDR3 is TGTGCCAGCAGCTCTATCGGGGCGACCCAGCATTTT.

This rearrangement joins TRBV5-5 to TRBJ2-7; D is perhaps TRBD1 (5 bases). Germline CDR1 reads SGHKS; CDR2 reads YYEKEE (reference sequence). V shed 0 bases and J shed 4 bases, with 5 bases lying between them. CDR3 length: 12 amino acids. The CDR3 coding sequence is TGTGCCAGCAGCTTGGGACAGTACGAGCAGTACTTC. Translation gives CASSLGQYEQYF.

The gene calls are TRBV6-6 and TRBJ2-7; 8 positions agree with TRBD1. V shed 4 bases and J 5 bases; nucleotides not matched to a gene: 10. This CDR3 comprises 15 residues. Looked up from germline, CDR1 is MNHNY and CDR2 is SVGAGI (reference sequence). In DNA, the CDR3 is TGTGCCAGCAGTTTAACACAGGGGGTTCGGAACGAGCAGTACTTC. Its protein is CASSLTQGVRNEQYF.

The chain uses TRBV19 and TRBJ2-5; no definite D call. CDR3 length equals 13 residues. Germline CDR1 and CDR2: LNHDA and SQIVND (reference sequence). V lost 4 bases to trimming and J lost 4 bases, with 10 bases between them. DNA for the CDR3: TGTGCCAGTAGTACGCGCACAAGAGAGACCCAGTACTTC. Translated: CASSTRTRETQYF.

This clone appeared once. The chain combines TRBV10-2 with TRBJ1-4; D is ambiguous. The CDR3 extends over 15 amino acids. Germline assignment: CDR1 WSHSY and CDR2 SAAADI. Deletions cut 3 bases from V and 5 bases from J, with 13 bases between. CDR3 bases: TGCGCCAGCAGTGAAAGGTCCAGGAAGAATGAAAAACTGTTTTTT. It encodes CASSERSRKNEKLFF.

This clone was seen only once. The chain is built from TRBV15 and TRBJ2-7; TRBD1 is a possible D gene (6 bases). Germline CDR1 LNHNV, CDR2 YYDKDF (reference sequence). The CDR3 sequence is 15 residues long. V was trimmed by 3 bases and J by 0 bases, leaving 12 bases between them. Here the CDR3 reads CATSSRSTGSYEQYF. For the CDR3, the DNA is TGTGCCACCAGCAGCCGTTCGACAGGCTCCTACGAGCAGTACTTC. Full variable domain (rest looked up from reference TRBV15 and TRBJ2-7): DAMVIQNPRYQVTQFGKPVTLSCSQTLNHNVMYWYQQKSSQAPKLLFHYYDKDFNNEADTPDNFQSRRPNTSFCFLDIRSPGLGDTAMYLCATSSRSTGSYEQYFGPGTRLTVT.

The chain has TRBV6-5 and TRBJ2-5, with TRBD2 matching 12 bases. The CDR3 is made up of 14 amino acids. V lost 6 bases to trimming and J lost 7 bases; unmatched junction nucleotides: 6. Germline V gene data show CDR1 as MNHEY and CDR2 as SVGAGI. CDR3 sequence: CASSRTSGKLTQYF. CDR3 DNA: TGTGCCAGCAGCCGGACTAGCGGGAAGTTGACCCAGTACTTC.

V and J are TRBV5-6 and TRBJ1-5; D ambiguous. CDR1 and CDR2 (germline): SGHDT, YYEEEE. Trimming removed 3 bases from V and 2 bases from J, with 15 bases in between. This CDR3 comprises 16 residues. This CDR3 reads CASSSGALSGNQPQHF. In DNA, the CDR3 is TGTGCCAGCAGCTCGGGAGCCCTTAGTGGCAATCAGCCCCAGCATTTT.

The chain joins TRBV28 to TRBJ2-7; D tentatively reads TRBD1 or TRBD2 (6 bases each). V was pared by 5 bases and J by 13 bases, with 21 bases between. The CDR3 runs 13 residues. In germline, CDR1 is MDHEN, CDR2 SYDVKM. CDR3 region: CASSPRDTGRGYF. The CDR3 bases are TGTGCCAGCAGTCCTCGGGACACCGGGCGGGGATACTTC. The variable domain in full, with the rest retrieved from reference TRBV28 and TRBJ2-7, is DVKVTQSSRYLVKRTGEKVFLECVQDMDHENMFWYRQDPGLGLRLIYFSYDVKMKEKGDIPEGYSVSREKKERFSLILESASTNQTSMYLCASSPRDTGRGYFGPGTRLTVT.

This rearrangement joins TRBV12-3 or TRBV12-4 to TRBJ1-6; D gene ambiguous. Trimming took off 6 bases at V and 4 bases at J, with 4 bases between the two ends. This CDR3 has 12 residues. The DNA for the CDR3 is TGTGCCAGCAGACGTTATAATTCACCCCTCCACTTT. This codes for CASRRYNSPLHF.

The rearrangement uses TRBV5-4 and TRBJ2-7; 11 bases line up with TRBD2. J lost 3 bases, V lost 4 bases, and 9 bases had no gene match. CDR1 SGHNT and CDR2 YYREEE come from the germline V gene (reference sequence). The CDR3 is made up of 16 amino acids. The CDR3 loop reads CASSRTSGQSIYEQYF. The CDR3 region has the DNA TGTGCCAGCAGCCGGACTAGCGGGCAATCCATCTACGAGCAGTACTTC.

The chain recombines TRBV18 with TRBJ1-1, with D uncertain. V was clipped by 2 bases and J by 3 bases, with 7 bases between them. This CDR3 is 13 amino acids long. Germline loops: CDR1 KGHSH, CDR2 LQKENI. The CDR3 DNA is TGTGCCAGCTCACCAGAGGGTTACACTGAAGCTTTCTTT. Protein product: CASSPEGYTEAFF.